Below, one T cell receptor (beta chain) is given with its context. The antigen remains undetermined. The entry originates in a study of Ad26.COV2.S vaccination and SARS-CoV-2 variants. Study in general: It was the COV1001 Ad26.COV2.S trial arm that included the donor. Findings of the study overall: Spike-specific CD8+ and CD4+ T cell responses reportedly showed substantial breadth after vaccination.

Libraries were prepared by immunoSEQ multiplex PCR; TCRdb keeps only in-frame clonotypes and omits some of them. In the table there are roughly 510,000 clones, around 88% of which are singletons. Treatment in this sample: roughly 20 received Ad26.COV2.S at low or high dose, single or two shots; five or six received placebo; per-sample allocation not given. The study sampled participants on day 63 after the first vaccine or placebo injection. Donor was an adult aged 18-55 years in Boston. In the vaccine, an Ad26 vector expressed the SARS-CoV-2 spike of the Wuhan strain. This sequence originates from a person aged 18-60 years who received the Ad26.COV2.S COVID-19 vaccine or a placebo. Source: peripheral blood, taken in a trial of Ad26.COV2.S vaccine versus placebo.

The CDR3 is CAWSTVPTEAFF. As DNA, the CDR3 is TGTGCCTGGAGTACCGTCCCCACTGAAGCTTTCTTT. The chain uses TRBV30 and TRBJ1-1; D gene unclear. Trimming removed 2 bases at V and 4 bases at J, with 8 bases between. The germline V gene encodes CDR1 GTSNPN and CDR2 SVGIG (reference sequence). The CDR3 is 12 amino acids.